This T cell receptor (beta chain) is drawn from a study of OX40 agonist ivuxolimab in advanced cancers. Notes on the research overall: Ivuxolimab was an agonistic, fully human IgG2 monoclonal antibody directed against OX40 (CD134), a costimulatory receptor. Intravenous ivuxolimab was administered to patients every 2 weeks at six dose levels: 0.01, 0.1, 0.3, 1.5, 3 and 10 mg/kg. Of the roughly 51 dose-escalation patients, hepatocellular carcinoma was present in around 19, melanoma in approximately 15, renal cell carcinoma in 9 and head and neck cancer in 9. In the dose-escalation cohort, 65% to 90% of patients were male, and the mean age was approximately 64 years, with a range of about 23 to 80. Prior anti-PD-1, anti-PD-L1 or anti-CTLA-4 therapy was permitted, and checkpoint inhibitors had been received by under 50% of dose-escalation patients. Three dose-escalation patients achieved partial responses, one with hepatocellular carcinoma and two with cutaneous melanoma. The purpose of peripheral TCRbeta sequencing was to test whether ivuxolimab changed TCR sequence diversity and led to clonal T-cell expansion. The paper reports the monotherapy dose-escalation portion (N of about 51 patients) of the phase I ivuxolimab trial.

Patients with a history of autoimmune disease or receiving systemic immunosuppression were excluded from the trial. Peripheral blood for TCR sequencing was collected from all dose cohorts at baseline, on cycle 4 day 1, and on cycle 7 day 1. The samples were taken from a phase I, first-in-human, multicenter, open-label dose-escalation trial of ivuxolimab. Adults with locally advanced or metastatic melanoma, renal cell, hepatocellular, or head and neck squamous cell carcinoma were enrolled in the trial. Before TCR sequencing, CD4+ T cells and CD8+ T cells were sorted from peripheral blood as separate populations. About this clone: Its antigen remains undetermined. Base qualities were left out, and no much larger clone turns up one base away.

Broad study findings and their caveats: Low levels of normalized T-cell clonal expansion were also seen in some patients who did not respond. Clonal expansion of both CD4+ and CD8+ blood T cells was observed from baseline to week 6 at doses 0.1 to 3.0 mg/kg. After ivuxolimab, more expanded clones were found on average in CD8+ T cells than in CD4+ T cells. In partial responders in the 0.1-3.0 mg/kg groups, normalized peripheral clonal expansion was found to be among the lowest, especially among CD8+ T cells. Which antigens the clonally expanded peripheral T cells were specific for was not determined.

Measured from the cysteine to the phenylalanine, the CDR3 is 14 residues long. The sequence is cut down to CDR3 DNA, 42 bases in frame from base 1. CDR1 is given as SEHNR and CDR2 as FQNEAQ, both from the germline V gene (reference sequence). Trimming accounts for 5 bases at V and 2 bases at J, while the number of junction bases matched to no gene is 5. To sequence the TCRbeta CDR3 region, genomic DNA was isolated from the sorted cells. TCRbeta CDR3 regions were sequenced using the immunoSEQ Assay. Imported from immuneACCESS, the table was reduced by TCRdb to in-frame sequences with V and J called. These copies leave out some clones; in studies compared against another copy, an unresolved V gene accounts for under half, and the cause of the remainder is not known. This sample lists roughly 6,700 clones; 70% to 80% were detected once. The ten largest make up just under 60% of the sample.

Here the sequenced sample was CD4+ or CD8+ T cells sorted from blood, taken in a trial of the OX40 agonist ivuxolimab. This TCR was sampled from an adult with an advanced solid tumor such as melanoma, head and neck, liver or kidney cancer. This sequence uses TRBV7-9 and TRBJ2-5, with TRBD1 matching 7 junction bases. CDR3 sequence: CASSLAGGQETQYF. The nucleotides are TGTGCCAGCAGCCTCGCAGGGGGTCAAGAGACCCAGTACTTC.